The rows below give T cell receptor beta chains drawn from one sample of a study of cytomegalovirus exposure and HLA in healthy donors. Some clones are missing from TCRdb's copy, which holds only in-frame ones; the method was immunoSEQ multiplex PCR. Here the sample table reports some 110,000 clones. Sequenced input: PBMCs. The receptors here all came from a man aged 35-49 years in good health and CMV-seropositive. The CDR3 runs from the conserved cysteine through the conserved F or W. The order of the fields is V gene, J gene, D gene, CDR3 DNA, CDR3 protein. A D gene is named only where the DNA matches it firmly.

TRBV19	TRBJ2-3	TRBD1	TGTGCCAGTTGGGGACAGGAGACACGAGATACGCAGTATTTT	CASWGQETRDTQYF
TRBV4-2	TRBJ2-5	NA	TGTGCCAGCAGCCAAGATATTCGGCAAGAGACCCAGTACTTC	CASSQDIRQETQYF
TRBV4-1	TRBJ2-5	TRBD1	TGCGCCAGCAGCCGAGGACAGGAACCGGAGACCCAGTACTTC	CASSRGQEPETQYF
TRBV5-1	TRBJ2-7	NA	TGCGCCAGCAGCCTGTCTAGCGACTACGAGCAGTACTTC	CASSLSSDYEQYF
TRBV18	TRBJ2-2	NA	TGTGCCAGCTCACCCGGGACAACGAACACCGGGGAGCTGTTTTTT	CASSPGTTNTGELFF
TRBV6-1	TRBJ2-7	TRBD1	TGTGCCAGCAGCGATGACGGACAGGCCACCTACGAGCAGTACTTC	CASSDDGQATYEQYF
TRBV4-3	TRBJ2-3	NA	TGCGCCAGCAGCCAAGGGGGCGCGACAAGGGGGAATACAGATACGCAGTATTTT	CASSQGGATRGNTDTQYF
TRBV28	TRBJ2-7	TRBD1	TGTGCCAGCAGTGCGCAGGGGGACAGGGGATCCCACGAGCAGTACTTC	CASSAQGDRGSHEQYF
TRBV4-2	TRBJ2-1	NA	TGTGCCAGCAGCCAAGAAGGGGGAGACTACAATGAGCAGTTCTTC	CASSQEGGDYNEQFF
TRBV29-1	TRBJ1-2	NA	TGCAGCGTTCGAACTTATGGCTACACCTTC	CSVRTYGYTF
TRBV5-1	TRBJ1-5	NA	TGCGCCAGCAGCTTGGCACCCAGTCAGGGTCAGCCCCAGCATTTT	CASSLAPSQGQPQHF
TRBV6-6	TRBJ2-1	TRBD2	TGTGCCAGCGGGGGGGTTAGCACCTACAATGAGCAGTTCTTC	CASGGVSTYNEQFF
TRBV27	TRBJ2-7	NA	TGTGCCAGCAGTTCCCGAGGGGGACCCTACGAGCAGTACTTC	CASSSRGGPYEQYF
TRBV2	TRBJ2-5	NA	TGTGCCAGCAGTGACTTCAGGGCTCGCGAGACCCAGTACTTC	CASSDFRARETQYF
TRBV20-1	TRBJ2-7	NA	TGCAGTGCTATTGTAGGGGCTTGGCAGTACTTC	CSAIVGAWQYF
TRBV12-5	TRBJ2-3	TRBD1	TGTGCTAGTGGTTTGACGACAGGGGTGGGGACAGATACGCAGTATTTT	CASGLTTGVGTDTQYF
TRBV11-2	TRBJ2-1	NA	TGTGCCAGCAGCCCGGTCAAGAGTAGTGAGCAGTTCTTC	CASSPVKSSEQFF
TRBV10-1	TRBJ2-1	NA	TGCGCCAGCAGTGAGTCTCGTGGGCCCGGGGGCAATGAGCAGTTCTTC	CASSESRGPGGNEQFF
TRBV5-1	TRBJ1-4	NA	TGCGCCAGCAGCTTGGCAGGGCGAAATAATGAAAAACTGTTTTTT	CASSLAGRNNEKLFF
TRBV6-1	TRBJ2-3	TRBD1	TGTGCCAGCAGTGAGGGCTTCGGGGGGGACAGGGGGTTCACAGATACGCAGTATTTT	CASSEGFGGDRGFTDTQYF
TRBV5-1	TRBJ2-1	TRBD2	TGCGCCAGCAGCTTGGACTCAGGACTAGCGGGAGGTGAGCAGTTCTTC	CASSLDSGLAGGEQFF
TRBV6-6	TRBJ2-3	NA	TGTGCCAGCAACCAAGGTCGGGCAGATACGCAGTATTTT	CASNQGRADTQYF
TRBV29-1	TRBJ2-3	TRBD2	TGCAGCGTTGAACTAGCGGCCCCTCGGGGCACAGATACGCAGTATTTT	CSVELAAPRGTDTQYF
TRBV6-5	TRBJ2-7	TRBD1	TGTGCCAGTCAGGGGGCCGGAAACGAGCAGTACTTC	CASQGAGNEQYF
TRBV18	TRBJ2-2	TRBD1	TGTGCCAGCTCACCAGACCAAAGACAGGGGTACACCGGGGAGCTGTTTTTT	CASSPDQRQGYTGELFF
TRBV18	TRBJ2-3	NA	TGTGCCAGCTCACCATACACAGATACGCAGTATTTT	CASSPYTDTQYF
TRBV7-8	TRBJ2-5	TRBD1	TGTGCCAGCACCAAAGACAGGGTCGGTGAGACCCAGTACTTC	CASTKDRVGETQYF
TRBV27	TRBJ1-4	NA	TGTGCCAGCAGTGGGAGGACAGAGGGGGGGGAAAAACTGTTTTTT	CASSGRTEGGEKLFF
TRBV27	TRBJ2-1	TRBD1	TGTGCCAGCACCGACATTGACAGGGGGCTTGATGAGCAGTTCTTC	CASTDIDRGLDEQFF